Following are 2 T cell receptor beta chains from one sample sequenced in a study of blood T cell repertoires in COVID-19 (dated by TCRdb to about 2020). The library was produced with the immunoSEQ multiplex PCR assay. The clones in this table, taken by TCRdb from immuneACCESS, are in-frame only. Not every clone is retained; where verified, under half of the shortfall comes from an unresolved V gene, and the cause of the rest is unknown. The sample contains roughly 100,000 clones, around 90% of them found a single time. Together, the top ten hold about 6.3% of the sample. The sequencing sample was made of peripheral blood. These TCRs come from a man aged 18 to 30 with COVID-19, enrolled during active disease.

The chain recombines TRBV7-6 with TRBJ2-1, with a possible D match to TRBD1 (6 bases). The CDR3 loop spans 15 amino acids. In germline, CDR1 is SGHVS, CDR2 FNYEAQ. The V gene lost 5 bases and the J gene lost 8 bases, with 19 bases spanning the gap. The CDR3 sequence is CASSRVGHSAHEQFF. The CDR3 DNA is TGTGCCAGCAGCCGAGTGGGACATTCGGCCCATGAGCAGTTCTTC. The full variable domain, in which reference TRBV7-6 and TRBJ2-1 provide the parts outside the CDR3, is GAGVSQSPRYKVTKRGQDVALRCDPISGHVSLYWYRQALGQGPEFLTYFNYEAQQDKSGLPNDRFSAERPEGSISTLTIQRTEQRDSAMYRCASSRVGHSAHEQFFGPGTRLTVL.

The sample holds one count of this clone. V is TRBV15 and J is TRBJ1-2; 7 bases match TRBD1. The CDR3 runs to 16 residues. V was pared by 5 bases and J by 0 bases, with 9 bases of the junction left unmatched. Germline V gives CDR1 LNHNV, CDR2 YYDKDF (reference sequence). CDR3 coding DNA: TGTGCCACCAGCTGGACAGGCCTTAAAGCTAACTATGGCTACACCTTC. This translates into CATSWTGLKANYGYTF.